This TCR beta chain was recovered during a study of read filtering for tumor transcriptome and immune sequencing. General study points: The CD138-negative fraction was mixed bone marrow immune cells, not pure T cells.

This clonotype was recorded a few times. The antigen remains undetermined. Germline CDR1 is MNHEY and CDR2 is SVGAGI. The V and J ends lost 4 bases and 7 bases respectively, with 8 bases between them. This CDR3 has 12 residues. Molecular barcoded adaptors covering alpha/delta and beta/gamma chains were used on 400 ng RNA. TCRdb processed the reads anew with MiXCR; each CDR3 protein has one entry. The sample carries tens of thousands of distinct CDR3 sequences, 20% to 25% recorded once. J is TRBJ1-5 and V is TRBV6-5; no clear D gene. Specimen: a population of CD138-negative cells sorted from bone marrow. The TCR comes from a donor aged 40 or older with multiple myeloma. The CDR3 sequence: CASSSLGQPQHF. CDR3 DNA: TGTGCCAGCAGTTCACTCGGGCAGCCCCAGCATTTT.